Sequencing of this T cell receptor beta chain was carried out in a study of blood T cell repertoires in COVID-19. Turning to the study itself: Samples of COVID-19 (acute and convalescent) were obtained from the United States, Italy and Spain. PBMCs, B-cell-depleted T cells, or T cells provided the cDNA or gDNA that made up the material.

The CDR3 length is 15 residues. Looked up from germline, CDR1 is SGDLS and CDR2 is YYNGEE. With V trimmed by 1 base and J by 7 bases, 9 bases remained unmatched. This clone is a singleton in its sample. Original methodology: Researchers report that nucleated cell counts were estimated from reference gene primer amplification. Libraries were prepared by immunoSEQ multiplex PCR; TCRdb keeps only in-frame clonotypes and omits some of them. V and J calls and clone size are as listed in that table; D and trimming were resolved from the DNA. This table holds about 36,000 clones, 70% to 80% found once. The sequenced sample was peripheral blood. The chain joins TRBV9 to TRBJ2-5; 8 bases agree with TRBD2. The clonotype originates from a man aged 55-75 years with active COVID-19. CDR3 sequence reads: CASSVYGRAEGTQYF. Here the CDR3 DNA reads TGTGCCAGCAGCGTATACGGGAGGGCCGAAGGGACCCAGTACTTC.